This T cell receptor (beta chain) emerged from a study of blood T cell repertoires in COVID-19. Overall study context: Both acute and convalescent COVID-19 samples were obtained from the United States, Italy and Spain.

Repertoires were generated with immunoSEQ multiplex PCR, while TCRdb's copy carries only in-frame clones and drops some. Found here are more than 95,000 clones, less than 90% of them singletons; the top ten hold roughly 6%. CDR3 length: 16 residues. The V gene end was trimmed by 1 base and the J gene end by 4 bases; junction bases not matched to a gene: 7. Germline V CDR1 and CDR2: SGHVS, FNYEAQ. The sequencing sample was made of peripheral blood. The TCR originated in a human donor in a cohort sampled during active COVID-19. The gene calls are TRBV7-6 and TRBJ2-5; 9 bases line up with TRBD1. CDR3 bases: TGTGCCAGCAGCTTAGGGGACAGGGAGAGGTTAGAGACCCAGTACTTC. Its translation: CASSLGDRERLETQYF.